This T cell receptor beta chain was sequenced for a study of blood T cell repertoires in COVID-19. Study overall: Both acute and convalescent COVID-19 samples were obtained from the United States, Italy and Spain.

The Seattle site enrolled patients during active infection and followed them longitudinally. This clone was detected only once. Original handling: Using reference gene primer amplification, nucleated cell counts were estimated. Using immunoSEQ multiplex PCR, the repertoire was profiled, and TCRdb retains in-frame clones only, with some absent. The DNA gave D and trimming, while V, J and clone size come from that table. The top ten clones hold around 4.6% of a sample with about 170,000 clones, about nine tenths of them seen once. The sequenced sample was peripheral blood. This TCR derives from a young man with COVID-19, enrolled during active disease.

CDR3 protein: CASSDSTGWADTQYF. The CDR3 DNA is TGTGCCAGCAGTGACTCGACAGGGTGGGCGGATACGCAGTATTTT. The gene calls are TRBV6-4 and TRBJ2-3; 7 nucleotides agree with TRBD1. The CDR3 consists of 15 residues. V trimming: 0 bases; J trimming: 6 bases; junction bases outside the gene matches: 6. Germline V gene lookup returns CDR1 MRHNA and CDR2 SNTAGT.